Sequencing of this T cell receptor beta chain was carried out in a study of cytomegalovirus exposure and HLA in healthy donors. Background on the study: According to later analysis, the same platform produced the 120 or so validation and several hundred first-cohort repertoires. Whole-study results and caveats: Cytomegalovirus status was reportedly diagnosed by the classifier with high specificity and sensitivity. First-cohort TCR clusters were later found to tend to co-occur in the 120 or so validation repertoires.

Data came from immunoSEQ multiplex PCR; TCRdb stores just in-frame clones and leaves some out. The data show fewer than 300,000 clones, over 75% seen once. The donors were in the roughly 110-subject validation cohort, distinct from the approximately 700-subject first cohort. Comment on this clone: Antigen: not known.

This CDR3 is built from 18 residues. V lost 0 bases and J lost 3; bases outside the gene matches: 13. The germline gives CDR1 LGHNA, CDR2 YSLEER. Sequencing input: PBMCs. The chain joins TRBV4-3 to TRBJ2-7, with 8 bases matching TRBD2. The TCR sequence derives from a young woman in good health and CMV-seronegative. CDR3: CASSQEPTSGHPVYEQYF. CDR3 in DNA: TGCGCCAGCAGCCAAGAGCCAACTAGCGGACACCCGGTCTACGAGCAGTACTTC.